This T cell receptor beta chain was recovered during a study of blood T cell repertoires in COVID-19. Turning to the study itself: Whether acute or convalescent, the COVID-19 samples came from the United States, Italy and Spain.

V lost 5 bases and J 4 bases, leaving 14 bases between the germline ends. CDR1 and CDR2 (germline): MNHEY, SVGAGI. The CDR3 consists of 15 residues. Some clones are missing from TCRdb's copy, which holds only in-frame ones; the method was immunoSEQ multiplex PCR. The sample lists 200,000 to 250,000 clones, just over 85% occurring once. Individuals aged about 18 to 90 years were recruited from 24 US areas. The receptor's source is a woman aged 35 to 49 with acute COVID-19. The specimen was PBMCs or T cells enriched from blood (not recorded which). This chain uses TRBV6-5 with TRBJ1-4; the D gene is possibly TRBD1 (6 bases). The CDR3 DNA follows: TGTGCCAGCAGTCTAGACAGGTTTTTTAATGAAAAACTGTTTTTT. Translated: CASSLDRFFNEKLFF.